This T cell receptor beta chain originates from a study of blood T cell repertoires in COVID-19. Original processing methods: Estimates of nucleated cell counts were drawn from the amplification of reference gene primers. Using immunoSEQ multiplex PCR, the repertoire was profiled, and TCRdb retains in-frame clones only, with some absent. V and J calls and clone size come straight from that table; D and trimming were deduced from the DNA. The table includes about 200,000 clones, 82% detected once. In germline, CDR1 is LGHNA, CDR2 YSLEER. The CDR3 is 16 amino acids. V shed 1 base and J shed 4 bases, with 17 bases lying between them.

The sample was PBMCs or T cells enriched from blood (not recorded which). This receptor was obtained from a woman aged 55-70 years with acute COVID-19. The chain carries TRBV4-3 and TRBJ2-7; D might be TRBD2 (5 bases). The CDR3 sequence is CASSQGSDLGAYEQYF. DNA of the CDR3: TGCGCCAGCAGCCAAGGGTCGGACTTAGGAGCTTACGAGCAGTACTTC.